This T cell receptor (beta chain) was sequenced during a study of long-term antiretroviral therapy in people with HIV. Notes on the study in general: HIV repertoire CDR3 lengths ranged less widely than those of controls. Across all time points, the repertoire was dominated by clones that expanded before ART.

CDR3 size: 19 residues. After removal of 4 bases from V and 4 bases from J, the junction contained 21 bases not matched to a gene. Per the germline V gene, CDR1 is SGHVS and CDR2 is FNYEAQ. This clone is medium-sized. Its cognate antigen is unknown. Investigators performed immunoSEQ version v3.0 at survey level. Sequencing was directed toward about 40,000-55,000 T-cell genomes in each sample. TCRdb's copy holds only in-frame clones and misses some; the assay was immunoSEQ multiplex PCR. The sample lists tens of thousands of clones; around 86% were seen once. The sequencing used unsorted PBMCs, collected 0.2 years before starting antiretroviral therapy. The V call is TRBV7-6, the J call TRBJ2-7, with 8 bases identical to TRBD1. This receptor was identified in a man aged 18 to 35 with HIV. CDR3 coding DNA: TGTGCCAGCAGCTCCCGAACTTATTCAATGGGACAGGAAACTTACGAGCAGTACTTC. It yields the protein CASSSRTYSMGQETYEQYF. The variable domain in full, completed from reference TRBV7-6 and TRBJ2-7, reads GAGVSQSPRYKVTKRGQDVALRCDPISGHVSLYWYRQALGQGPEFLTYFNYEAQQDKSGLPNDRFSAERPEGSISTLTIQRTEQRDSAMYRCASSSRTYSMGQETYEQYFGPGTRLTVT.